These 26 T cell receptor beta chains originate from one sample sequenced in a study of cytomegalovirus exposure and HLA in healthy donors. The PCR ran on 60 Vbeta and 13 Jbeta primers. Using immunoSEQ multiplex PCR, the repertoire was profiled, and TCRdb retains in-frame clones only, with some absent. The repertoire holds under 200,000 clones, approximately 75% seen once, with approximately 2% in the top ten. The sequenced material came from PBMCs. The receptors derive from a woman under 30 in good health and CMV-seronegative.

On this clone: The sample has other DNA sequences that encode this CDR3 too. The chain joins TRBV27 to TRBJ2-3; D might be TRBD2 (7 bases). Per germline, CDR1 MNHEY and CDR2 SMNVEV (reference sequence). The CDR3 runs 17 residues. V lost 7 bases to trimming and J lost 1 base, with 21 bases between them. In DNA form, the CDR3 reads TGTGCCAGCAACAAAGTGTATGGGGGGGCAGGCACAGATACGCAGTATTTT. Its translation is CASNKVYGGAGTDTQYF.

This clone was detected once. The gene calls are TRBV18 and TRBJ1-1, with a possible D match to TRBD1 (5 bases). Trimming cost V 3 bases and J 1 base, with 15 bases left between them. Germline CDR1 KGHSH, CDR2 LQKENI. This CDR3 has 16 residues. The CDR3 DNA sequence: TGTGCCAGCTCACCGAGGAAAGGGGCCCCGAACACTGAAGCTTTCTTT. Protein product: CASSPRKGAPNTEAFF.

This chain uses TRBV9 with TRBJ1-5; tentative D call: TRBD1 (5 bases). V dropped 4 bases and J dropped 4 bases, with 9 bases sitting between them. The CDR3 runs to 13 residues. Germline values: CDR1 SGDLS, CDR2 YYNGEE. In DNA form, the CDR3 reads TGTGCCAGCAGCACCACAGGTAATCAGCCCCAGCATTTT. Translating gives CASSTTGNQPQHF.

The V gene is TRBV7-3, the J gene TRBJ1-1; the D gene is possibly TRBD1 (5 bases). V shed 1 base and J shed 3 bases, with 12 bases lying between them. Germline V CDR1 and CDR2: SGHTA, FQGTGA. The CDR3 totals 15 residues. The chain's CDR3 is CASSLMLGPYTEAFF. The CDR3 bases are TGTGCCAGCAGCTTAATGCTGGGGCCTTACACTGAAGCTTTCTTT.

The chain joins TRBV5-1 to TRBJ2-5, with D possibly being TRBD1 (6 bases). The CDR3 contains 16 residues. The V end lost 0 bases, the J end lost 4 bases, and 16 bases lay between the germline ends. Germline assignment: CDR1 SGHRS and CDR2 YFSETQ. In nucleotides, the CDR3 is TGCGCCAGCAGCTTGGGGCCACAGGGTGGAGGAGAGACCCAGTACTTC. Translating gives CASSLGPQGGGETQYF.

The chain combines TRBV5-1 with TRBJ1-1, with 7 positions matching TRBD1. CDR3 length: 15 residues. After removal of 4 bases from V and 5 bases from J, the junction contained 11 bases not matched to a gene. In germline, CDR1 is SGHRS, CDR2 YFSETQ. In DNA form, the CDR3 reads TGCGCCAGCAGCGTTACATCCGCAGGGGGAACTGAAGCTTTCTTT. Translated: CASSVTSAGGTEAFF.

The genes are TRBV2 and TRBJ1-1; 10 positions agree with TRBD1. Per germline, CDR1 SNHLY and CDR2 FYNNEI. Trimming at V came to 6 bases and at J to 1 base, leaving 5 bases not matched to a gene. CDR3 length equals 15 residues. CDR3 DNA: TGTGCCAGCAGGGTCCGGGACAGGGGGAACACTGAAGCTTTCTTT. Protein product: CASRVRDRGNTEAFF.

This clone showed up just a few times. The chain recombines TRBV10-3 with TRBJ2-1; D may be TRBD2 (6 bases). The CDR3 spans 16 residues. V gave up 0 bases and J gave up 0 bases, with 9 bases separating them. Germline-derived CDR1 and CDR2 are ENHRY and SYGVKD. The CDR3 region has the DNA TGTGCCATCAGTGAGTCGCACGGGAGCTCCTACAATGAGCAGTTCTTC. This translates into CAISESHGSSYNEQFF.

The rearrangement uses TRBV5-1 and TRBJ2-6; D remains ambiguous. The CDR3 runs to 19 residues. From germline, CDR1 is SGHRS and CDR2 YFSETQ. V dropped 0 bases and J dropped 0 bases, with 16 bases sitting between them. The CDR3 nucleotides are TGCGCCAGCAGCTTGGGCTTTGGGTCTCCAGGCTCTGGGGCCAACGTCCTGACTTTC. Amino acids: CASSLGFGSPGSGANVLTF.

The chain combines TRBV2 with TRBJ2-3; D is unclear. Germline CDR1 reads SNHLY; CDR2 reads FYNNEI. This CDR3 region has 11 residues. V lost 7 bases and J 1 base, leaving 3 bases between the germline ends. CDR3 residues: CASTGTDTQYF. The DNA for the CDR3 is TGTGCCAGCACAGGCACAGATACGCAGTATTTT. The full variable domain, in which reference TRBV2 and TRBJ2-3 provide the parts outside the CDR3, is EPEVTQTPSHQVTQMGQEVILRCVPISNHLYFYWYRQILGQKVEFLVSFYNNEISEKSEIFDDQFSVERPDGSNFTLKIRSTKLEDSAMYFCASTGTDTQYFGPGTRLTVL.

This chain joins TRBV27 and TRBJ2-3; 9 bases align to TRBD2. V trimming: 3 bases; J trimming: 1 base; junction bases outside the gene matches: 2. The V gene's germline CDR1 is MNHEY and CDR2 SMNVEV (reference sequence). The CDR3 length is 15 residues. The CDR3 DNA sequence: TGTGCCAGCAGTTTGATAGCGGGGGGCACAGATACGCAGTATTTT. Translating it yields CASSLIAGGTDTQYF.

The V call is TRBV5-1, the J call TRBJ1-3, with 9 bases matching TRBD1. The CDR3 extends over 17 amino acids. V lost 6 bases and J lost 1; bases outside the gene matches: 11. Germline CDR1 is SGHRS and CDR2 is YFSETQ. DNA of the CDR3: TGCGCCAGCATGCCGACAGGGGGGTCCTATTCTGGAAACACCATATATTTT. It codes for CASMPTGGSYSGNTIYF.

The genes are TRBV19 and TRBJ2-7; a possible D gene is TRBD1 (5 bases). Germline assignment: CDR1 LNHDA and CDR2 SQIVND (reference sequence). The CDR3 has 17 amino acids. V lost 0 bases and J 0 bases, leaving 15 bases between the germline ends. The CDR3: CASSIDFFTTGSYEQYF. CDR3 in DNA: TGTGCCAGTAGTATAGATTTCTTCACAACAGGCTCCTACGAGCAGTACTTC.

For this clone: A read error may produce the germline difference seen at one junction end. The sample carries other DNA sequences with the same CDR3. V and J are TRBV7-9 and TRBJ1-4, with 7 bases lining up with TRBD1. Looked up from germline, CDR1 is SEHNR and CDR2 is FQNEAQ (reference sequence). The CDR3 extends over 14 amino acids. CDR3 DNA sequence: TGTGCCAGCAGCTTTGGGACAGCTAATGAGAAACTGTTTTTT. The encoded protein is CASSFGTANEKLFF. Full variable domain (missing parts from reference TRBV7-9 and TRBJ1-4): DTGVSQNPRHKITKRGQNVTFRCDPISEHNRLYWYRQTLGQGPEFLTYFQNEAQLEKSRLLSDRFSAERPKGSFSTLEIQRTEQGDSAMYLCASSFGTANEKLFFGSGTQLSVL.

CDR3 sequence (DNA): TGTGCCAGCACCTTGGTAGAGAATCAGCCCCAGCATTTT. It encodes CASTLVENQPQHF. The gene calls are TRBV2 and TRBJ1-5; D not certain. Per germline, CDR1 SNHLY and CDR2 FYNNEI. V lost 7 bases and J 4 bases, leaving 11 bases between the germline ends. CDR3 length: 13 amino acids.

The V and J genes are TRBV9 and TRBJ1-2, with a possible D match to TRBD1 (5 bases). Germline V lookup: CDR1 SGDLS, CDR2 YYNGEE. The germline V and J ends were trimmed by 0 bases and 8 bases, with 11 bases remaining between them. There are 13 residues in the CDR3. CDR3 in amino acids: CASSVDGRGGYTF. CDR3 in DNA: TGTGCCAGCAGCGTAGACGGGAGGGGAGGCTACACCTTC.

The chain combines TRBV2 with TRBJ1-6; D not certain. Germline V lookup: CDR1 SNHLY, CDR2 FYNNEI. The V end was cut by 1 base, the J end by 11 bases, with 15 bases between. This CDR3 is 15 amino acids long. CDR3 protein: CASSEGQPGRAPLHF. Written as DNA, the CDR3 is TGTGCCAGCAGTGAAGGTCAGCCGGGTCGGGCACCCCTCCACTTT.

CDR3 sequence: CASTRGRAGETQYF. The CDR3 DNA reads TGTGCCAGCACCCGCGGGAGGGCCGGAGAGACCCAGTACTTC. V and J are TRBV2 and TRBJ2-5, with 9 bases that match TRBD2. V lost 7 bases, J lost 4 bases, and 7 bases stayed unmatched. Germline CDR1 and CDR2: SNHLY and FYNNEI. The CDR3 runs 14 residues.

The chain couples TRBV5-4 to TRBJ2-7; 10 bases match TRBD1. Trimming cost V 4 bases and J 1 base; bases outside gene matches: 5. The germline CDR1 and CDR2 sequences are SGHNT and YYREEE (reference sequence). The CDR3 extends over 15 amino acids. CDR3 in amino acids: CASSLGQGVSYEQYF. CDR3 sequence (DNA): TGTGCCAGCAGCCTAGGACAGGGGGTATCCTACGAGCAGTACTTC. Variable domain in full (rest from reference TRBV5-4 and TRBJ2-7): ETGVTQSPTHLIKTRGQQVTLRCSSQSGHNTVSWYQQALGQGPQFIFQYYREEENGRGNFPPRFSGLQFPNYSSELNVNALELDDSALYLCASSLGQGVSYEQYFGPGTRLTVT.

The chain links TRBV9 to TRBJ2-3; D might be TRBD2 (5 bases). CDR3 length: 15 amino acids. Germline V gene lookup returns CDR1 SGDLS and CDR2 YYNGEE. The V end was cut by 0 bases, the J end by 6 bases, with 14 bases between. CDR3 in DNA: TGTGCCAGCAGCGTAGGGCTAGCCACGGAGGATACGCAGTATTTT. It codes for CASSVGLATEDTQYF.

The chain joins TRBV4-1 to TRBJ2-5; D is unclear. This CDR3 has 15 residues. V lost 4 bases and J 4 bases, leaving 16 bases between the germline ends. Germline CDR1 reads MGHRA; CDR2 reads YSYEKL. The CDR3 region is CASSPGPWAGETQYF. Written as DNA, the CDR3 is TGCGCCAGCAGCCCAGGTCCGTGGGCCGGAGAGACCCAGTACTTC.

The chain joins TRBV7-6 to TRBJ2-3; 7 positions match TRBD2. The germline gives CDR1 SGHVS, CDR2 FNYEAQ. The trim removed 3 bases at V and 4 bases at J, leaving 4 bases unmatched. The CDR3 spans 14 residues. The chain's CDR3 is CASSFGLESDTQYF. The CDR3 DNA is TGTGCCAGCAGCTTCGGACTAGAATCAGATACGCAGTATTTT.

The J gene is TRBJ2-5, the V gene TRBV5-1; 7 nucleotides agree with TRBD2. This CDR3 is 18 amino acids long. V lost 4 bases and J lost 2; bases outside the gene matches: 17. CDR1 is SGHRS, CDR2 YFSETQ, per germline. CDR3 sequence: CASSIATANWGGQETQYF. The CDR3, as DNA: TGCGCCAGCAGCATCGCGACGGCGAATTGGGGGGGACAAGAGACCCAGTACTTC.

As DNA, the CDR3 is TGTGCCAGCAGCTTGACTCGGACTAGCGGGAGGTACAATGAGCAGTTCTTC. It is translated as CASSLTRTSGRYNEQFF. The chain links TRBV7-8 to TRBJ2-1; 14 bases map to TRBD2. Germline lookup yields CDR1 SGHVS and CDR2 FQNEAQ. CDR3 length: 17 amino acids. Trimming removed 3 bases from V and 4 bases from J; junction bases left unmatched: 5. The full variable domain, with the rest looked up from reference TRBV7-8 and TRBJ2-1, is GAGVSQSPRYKVAKRGQDVALRCDPISGHVSLFWYQQALGQGPEFLTYFQNEAQLDKSGLPSDRFFAERPEGSVSTLKIQRTQQEDSAVYLCASSLTRTSGRYNEQFFGPGTRLTVL.

The chain joins TRBV5-1 to TRBJ1-1; 7 bases are a match to TRBD1. CDR1 and CDR2 from the germline V gene are SGHRS and YFSETQ. CDR3 length: 13 amino acids. J lost 4 bases, V lost 2 bases, and 2 bases had no gene match. The CDR3: CASSLQGFTEAFF. The CDR3 DNA follows: TGCGCCAGCAGCTTACAGGGGTTCACTGAAGCTTTCTTT.

The chain uses TRBV6-1 and TRBJ1-2; D is undetermined. Trimming shortened V by 5 bases and J by 4 bases, and 8 bases separated the two germline ends. This CDR3 region has 12 residues. CDR1 and CDR2 from the germline V gene are MNHNS and SASEGT. CDR3 sequence (DNA): TGTGCCAGCAGTCCTCCCCCCTATGGCTACACCTTC. Protein sequence: CASSPPPYGYTF.